The T cell receptor beta chain under discussion was sequenced for a study of PD-1 blockade in classical Hodgkin lymphoma. The CDR3 extends over 15 amino acids. Germline-derived CDR1 and CDR2 are SEHNR and FQNEAQ (reference sequence). Deletions cut 2 bases from V and 1 base from J, with 12 bases between. The protocol was immunoSEQ multiplex PCR, while the TCRdb copy is restricted to in-frame clones and leaves out a portion. The table lists under 45,000 clones, about 74% of them singletons. Exposure to brentuximab vedotin varied, and each patient had relapsed following autologous stem cell transplantation. Worth noting for this clone: Its target is not known.

Study-level findings and limits: Whatever underlies the repertoire differences (possibly disease activity or prior therapy) remains undefined. Exclusion covered patients beginning nivolumab under 1 year post-ASCT.

This TCR was sampled from a human donor with classical Hodgkin lymphoma. The V call is TRBV7-9, the J call TRBJ2-7; D unresolved. Sequences were derived from peripheral blood mononuclear cells (PBMCs), sampled at baseline. CDR3 DNA sequence: TGTGCCAGCAGCTTAAGGCGCGACTCATCCTACGAGCAGTACTTC. Translating gives CASSLRRDSSYEQYF.